Detailed here is one T cell receptor beta chain. The data derive from a study of cytomegalovirus exposure and HLA in healthy donors. Use of 60 Vbeta and 13 Jbeta primers characterized the PCR. Sequencing was performed with immunoSEQ multiplex PCR; in TCRdb, only in-frame clones are kept and a portion is missing. The sample records around 200,000 clones, around 83% being singletons. The junction had 12 bases not matched to a gene; V was cut back by 5 bases and J by 4 bases. The germline CDR1 and CDR2 sequences are KGHSH and LQKENI. This CDR3 region has 16 residues. This rearrangement joins TRBV18 to TRBJ1-1; 8 bases match TRBD1. This clonotype was obtained from a man aged 50 to 60 in good health and CMV-seronegative. Sequenced sample: PBMCs. This CDR3 reads CASSSSRAGGGTEAFF. CDR3 bases: TGTGCCAGCTCATCCTCCCGAGCAGGGGGCGGCACTGAAGCTTTCTTT.